These 30 T cell receptor beta chains were sequenced from one sample in a study of beta chain features in type 1 diabetes. The authors reverse transcribed all of the isolated RNA, so sequencing captured expressed TCRB transcripts. Generated by immunoSEQ multiplex PCR, the TCRdb table keeps only in-frame clones and is missing some. The sample shows about 470,000 clones, about 30% of them seen only once. The material sequenced was naive CD4+ T cells from blood. These receptor sequences come from a man younger than 30 in good health.

This clone was observed a few times. The CDR3 sequence is CASSTALTGAGYTF. CDR3 nucleotide sequence: TGTGCCAGCTCTACAGCCCTGACAGGGGCTGGCTACACCTTC. The V call is TRBV18, the J call TRBJ1-2; 8 nucleotides agree with TRBD1. The length of the CDR3 is 14 residues. Germline CDR1 and CDR2: KGHSH and LQKENI. The junction had 10 bases not matched to a gene; V was cut back by 6 bases and J by 7 bases.

This clone showed up just a few times. The chain joins TRBV30 to TRBJ1-1; 9 bases match TRBD1. Germline CDR1 GTSNPN, CDR2 SVGIG (reference sequence). The CDR3 covers 17 residues. V was pared by 5 bases and J by 4 bases, with 17 bases of the junction left unmatched. The CDR3 DNA sequence: TGTGCCTGGCAGCCGTTCTGGGACAGGGCGACGGGCACTGAAGCTTTCTTT. Translation gives CAWQPFWDRATGTEAFF.

This clone was recorded a few times. This chain links TRBV15 with TRBJ2-3; D is unresolved. Trimming took 3 bases from V and 1 from J, leaving 11 bases between them. CDR3 length: 15 amino acids. From germline, CDR1 is LNHNV and CDR2 YYDKDF (reference sequence). CDR3 bases: TGTGCCACCAGCAGGTTGAGGATGGGCACAGATACGCAGTATTTT. Its translation: CATSRLRMGTDTQYF.

This clone was counted a few times. This sample includes further DNA sequences coding for the same CDR3. The V call is TRBV30, the J call TRBJ2-7; D may be TRBD1 or TRBD2 (5 bases each). V shed 0 bases and J shed 7 bases, with 7 bases lying between them. Per germline, CDR1 GTSNPN and CDR2 SVGIG (reference sequence). This CDR3 contains 11 residues. CDR3 DNA sequence: TGTGCCTGGAGTGTTGGGGGAGAGCAGTACTTC. The encoded protein is CAWSVGGEQYF.

This sequence joins TRBV19 and TRBJ2-3; D call uncertain. V lost 3 bases to trimming and J lost 1 base, with 14 bases between them. CDR3 length: 16 residues. Germline V gene lookup returns CDR1 LNHDA and CDR2 SQIVND (reference sequence). The CDR3 loop reads CASSILLIPRTDTQYF. The CDR3 coding sequence is TGTGCCAGTAGTATCCTCCTTATCCCCCGCACAGATACGCAGTATTTT.

This clone was observed a few times. V and J are TRBV30 and TRBJ1-5; TRBD1 matches at 8 bases. V shed 5 bases and J 3 bases; nucleotides not matched to a gene: 6. The CDR3 covers 14 residues. Germline CDR1 is GTSNPN and CDR2 is SVGIG (reference sequence). The CDR3 sequence is CAWPPGQDNQPQHF. CDR3 nucleotides: TGTGCCTGGCCACCGGGACAGGACAATCAGCCCCAGCATTTT. The complete variable domain, with remaining parts taken from reference TRBV30 and TRBJ1-5, reads SQTIHQWPATLVQPVGSPLSLECTVEGTSNPNLYWYRQAAGRGLQLLFYSVGIGQISSEVPQNLSASRPQDRQFILSSKKLLLSDSGFYLCAWPPGQDNQPQHFGDGTRLSIL.

This clone was seen a handful of times. CDR3 nucleotides: TGCAGCGTTGAAGATCGGGGCTGGACTGAAGCTTTCTTT. It yields the protein CSVEDRGWTEAFF. J is TRBJ1-1 and V is TRBV29-1; TRBD1 might be the D (5 bases). V lost 0 bases, J lost 5 bases, and 10 bases lay in between. This CDR3 is built from 13 residues. CDR1 is SQVTM, CDR2 ANQGSEA, per germline.

CDR3 DNA sequence: TGTGCCAGCAGCGCGAACTACAATGAGCAGTTCTTC. Protein sequence: CASSANYNEQFF. The gene calls are TRBV9 and TRBJ2-1; D not certain. The germline CDR1 and CDR2 sequences are SGDLS and YYNGEE. This CDR3 region has 12 residues. Trimming took 3 bases from V and 3 from J, leaving 4 bases between them.

This sequence joins TRBV4-2 and TRBJ2-3; TRBD2 matches 10 bases. The J segment lost 2 bases and the V segment lost 0 bases, leaving 8 bases of the junction unmatched. Germline loops: CDR1 LGHNA, CDR2 YNFKEQ. The CDR3 contains 18 residues. This chain's CDR3 is CASSQELAGEGATDTQYF. DNA of the CDR3: TGTGCCAGCAGCCAAGAGCTAGCGGGAGAGGGGGCCACAGATACGCAGTATTTT.

Only a few counts were recorded for this clone. The rearrangement joins TRBV29-1 to TRBJ2-7; weak D call: TRBD1 (6 bases). Germline values: CDR1 SQVTM, CDR2 ANQGSEA. V was trimmed by 4 bases and J by 0 bases, leaving 16 bases between them. The CDR3 length is 15 residues. Here the CDR3 reads CSVVILGTNSYEQYF. DNA of the CDR3: TGCAGCGTTGTAATTCTTGGGACAAACTCCTACGAGCAGTACTTC.

This clone appeared a few times. V gene TRBV2 combines with J gene TRBJ1-1; weak D call: TRBD1 (5 bases). In germline, CDR1 is SNHLY, CDR2 FYNNEI. The CDR3 runs 13 residues. The V and J ends lost 4 bases and 5 bases respectively, with 11 bases between them. The CDR3 here is CASSVGTGTEAFF. CDR3 DNA: TGTGCCAGCAGTGTGGGGACGGGAACTGAAGCTTTCTTT.

This clone occurred once. V and J are TRBV30 and TRBJ2-7; D remains unclear. Trimming stripped 2 bases from V and 6 bases from J, with 17 bases between. Germline V gives CDR1 GTSNPN, CDR2 SVGIG (reference sequence). CDR3 length: 14 amino acids. The CDR3 here is CAWSPWATSGEQYF. The DNA of the CDR3 is TGTGCCTGGAGTCCCTGGGCCACTTCGGGCGAGCAGTACTTC.

V and J are TRBV15 and TRBJ2-7, with 7 bases fitting TRBD2. V lost 4 bases and J lost 3; bases outside the gene matches: 9. The CDR3 loop spans 15 amino acids. Germline CDR1 is LNHNV and CDR2 is YYDKDF (reference sequence). Written as DNA, the CDR3 is TGTGCCACCAGCAAGCGGGATCGTTACGGCTACGAGCAGTACTTC. It is translated as CATSKRDRYGYEQYF.

This chain links TRBV18 with TRBJ2-7; 8 nucleotides line up with TRBD2. The V gene's germline CDR1 is KGHSH and CDR2 LQKENI. The CDR3 consists of 15 residues. The junction had 5 bases not matched to a gene; V was cut back by 1 base and J by 3 bases. The CDR3 nucleotides read TGTGCCAGCTCACCACGAGCGGGAGCCGACTACGAGCAGTACTTC. This codes for CASSPRAGADYEQYF. Variable domain in full (rest from reference TRBV18 and TRBJ2-7): NAGVMQNPRHLVRRRGQEARLRCSPMKGHSHVYWYRQLPEEGLKFMVYLQKENIIDESGMPKERFSAEFPKEGPSILRIQQVVRGDSAAYFCASSPRAGADYEQYFGPGTRLTVT.

The CDR3 loop is CASSLSGTYNEQFF. The CDR3 nucleotides are TGTGCCAGCTCACTAAGCGGGACATACAATGAGCAGTTCTTC. The chain has TRBV18 and TRBJ2-1, with D perhaps matching TRBD2 (7 bases). Trimming took 4 bases from V and 4 from J, leaving 11 bases between them. Germline V gene sequence: CDR1 KGHSH, CDR2 LQKENI. The CDR3 length is 14 residues. Complete variable domain (other parts from reference TRBV18 and TRBJ2-1): NAGVMQNPRHLVRRRGQEARLRCSPMKGHSHVYWYRQLPEEGLKFMVYLQKENIIDESGMPKERFSAEFPKEGPSILRIQQVVRGDSAAYFCASSLSGTYNEQFFGPGTRLTVL.

The V and J genes are TRBV12-5 and TRBJ2-1; TRBD2 aligns across 12 bases. Germline V lookup: CDR1 LGHNT, CDR2 FRNRAP. J lost 15 bases, V lost 2 bases, and 5 bases had no gene match. This CDR3 has 13 amino acids. In nucleotides, the CDR3 is TGTGCTAGTGGTTTGATACTAGCGGGAGGACGGTTCTTC. It is translated as CASGLILAGGRFF. The full variable domain, with the rest looked up from reference TRBV12-5 and TRBJ2-1, is DARVTQTPRHKVTEMGQEVTMRCQPILGHNTVFWYRQTMMQGLELLAYFRNRAPLDDSGMPKDRFSAEMPDATLATLKIQPSEPRDSAVYFCASGLILAGGRFFGPGTRLTVL.

V is TRBV15 and J is TRBJ2-7; TRBD2 is a possible D gene (5 bases). Germline assignment: CDR1 LNHNV and CDR2 YYDKDF (reference sequence). The ends were cut back, 5 bases at V and 0 bases at J, with 11 bases in the middle. This CDR3 spans 14 amino acids. The CDR3 sequence: CATSPLSVSYEQYF. The DNA for the CDR3 is TGTGCCACCAGCCCCCTTAGCGTCTCCTACGAGCAGTACTTC.

This chain uses TRBV5-1 with TRBJ2-1; the match to TRBD2 covers 12 bases. CDR3 length equals 16 residues. The germline gives CDR1 SGHRS, CDR2 YFSETQ. V shed 0 bases and J 8 bases; nucleotides not matched to a gene: 6. This CDR3 is CASSLAPTSGGYEQFF. DNA of the CDR3: TGCGCCAGCAGCTTGGCCCCGACTAGCGGGGGATATGAGCAGTTCTTC. The whole variable domain, filled in from reference TRBV5-1 and TRBJ2-1, reads KAGVTQTPRYLIKTRGQQVTLSCSPISGHRSVSWYQQTPGQGLQFLFEYFSETQRNKGNFPGRFSGRQFSNSRSEMNVSTLELGDSALYLCASSLAPTSGGYEQFFGPGTRLTVL.

The genes are TRBV6-1 and TRBJ2-4; maybe TRBD2 (5 bases). V dropped 7 bases and J dropped 6 bases, with 7 bases sitting between them. CDR1 and CDR2 from the germline V gene are MNHNS and SASEGT. The CDR3 totals 11 residues. DNA for the CDR3: TGTGCCAGCATCGGACTAAACATTCAGTACTTC. The encoded protein is CASIGLNIQYF.

The genes are TRBV29-1 and TRBJ1-4, with unresolved D. In germline, CDR1 is SQVTM, CDR2 ANQGSEA. V gave up 6 bases and J gave up 16 bases, with 15 bases separating them. This CDR3 contains 10 residues. CDR3 sequence: CSVAEGKAFF. DNA for the CDR3: TGCAGCGTAGCCGAGGGTAAGGCGTTTTTT.

This clone was recorded a few times. The chain joins TRBV7-2 to TRBJ2-4; TRBD1 agrees at 7 bases. The CDR3 is 17 residues long. From germline, CDR1 is SGHTA and CDR2 FQGNSA. Unmatched junction bases numbered 13, after V lost 5 bases and J lost 3 bases. The CDR3: CASSTQQGPAIKNIQYF. The CDR3 DNA follows: TGTGCCAGCAGCACCCAACAGGGGCCTGCTATCAAAAACATTCAGTACTTC.

The chain carries TRBV27 and TRBJ2-1, with 7 nucleotides matching TRBD2. The germline CDR1 and CDR2 sequences are MNHEY and SMNVEV (reference sequence). Unmatched junction bases numbered 11, after V lost 5 bases and J lost 7 bases. CDR3 length: 15 amino acids. The CDR3 here is CASSTRSGKGNEQFF. The CDR3 DNA is TGTGCCAGCAGTACGAGGAGCGGGAAAGGGAATGAGCAGTTCTTC.

CDR3 sequence: CASSPRSEYGYTF. The CDR3 nucleotides read TGCGCCAGCAGCCCTCGGTCCGAGTATGGCTACACCTTC. The genes are TRBV4-1 and TRBJ1-2; D not resolved. The ends were cut back, 4 bases at V and 5 bases at J, with 11 bases in the middle. The germline V gene has CDR1 MGHRA and CDR2 YSYEKL. CDR3 length: 13 amino acids.

This clone has ten or more counts. The J gene is TRBJ2-4, the V gene TRBV7-9, with 9 bases that match TRBD1. CDR1 and CDR2 from the germline V gene are SEHNR and FQNEAQ (reference sequence). CDR3 length: 12 residues. The V and J ends lost 1 base and 12 bases, in that order; junction bases with no gene match: 1. The CDR3 loop is CASSLEGQGQYF. The DNA for the CDR3 is TGTGCCAGCAGCTTAGAGGGACAGGGTCAGTACTTC.

In this sample, this clone turned up a few times. The rearrangement joins TRBV30 to TRBJ1-1; maybe TRBD1 (6 bases). V was trimmed by 4 bases and J by 4 bases, leaving 7 bases between them. Per the germline V gene, CDR1 is GTSNPN and CDR2 is SVGIG (reference sequence). The CDR3 runs 11 residues. The CDR3 is CAWTGATEAFF. The CDR3 DNA follows: TGTGCCTGGACAGGGGCCACTGAAGCTTTCTTT. The full variable domain, rest sourced from reference TRBV30 and TRBJ1-1, is SQTIHQWPATLVQPVGSPLSLECTVEGTSNPNLYWYRQAAGRGLQLLFYSVGIGQISSEVPQNLSASRPQDRQFILSSKKLLLSDSGFYLCAWTGATEAFFGQGTRLTVV.

This clone was recorded a few times. This chain links TRBV5-1 with TRBJ2-5, with TRBD1 identical over 7 bases. CDR3 length: 15 amino acids. Germline CDR1 is SGHRS and CDR2 is YFSETQ. The trim removed 3 bases at V and 4 bases at J, leaving 9 bases unmatched. The CDR3 DNA follows: TGCGCCAGCAGCTCCCCCCAGGGGGTCATAGAGACCCAGTACTTC. As protein: CASSSPQGVIETQYF.

Points on this clone: Other DNA sequences within the sample encode an identical CDR3. The chain carries TRBV9 and TRBJ2-3; 7 nucleotides match TRBD2. CDR3 length: 15 amino acids. J gave up 4 bases and V 0 bases, and 5 bases lay outside the gene matches. The germline V gene encodes CDR1 SGDLS and CDR2 YYNGEE. CDR3 DNA sequence: TGTGCCAGCAGCGTAGCGGGAGGCCCCCCAGATACGCAGTATTTT. This encodes CASSVAGGPPDTQYF. Combining the CDR3 with reference TRBV9 and TRBJ2-3 gives the whole variable domain DSGVTQTPKHLITATGQRVTLRCSPRSGDLSVYWYQQSLDQGLQFLIQYYNGEERAKGNILERFSAQQFPDLHSELNLSSLELGDSALYFCASSVAGGPPDTQYFGPGTRLTVL.

This clone was counted only a few times. The chain links TRBV9 to TRBJ2-5; 8 nucleotides line up with TRBD1. The CDR3 is made up of 15 amino acids. V was pared by 1 base and J by 5 bases, with 7 bases of the junction left unmatched. Germline V gene data show CDR1 as SGDLS and CDR2 as YYNGEE. The DNA for the CDR3 is TGTGCCAGCAGCGTACCACAGGGGGGATCGGAGACCCAGTACTTC. Translated: CASSVPQGGSETQYF.

This clone has more than one count but fewer than ten. The sample carries other DNA sequences with the same CDR3. CDR3 bases: TGTGCCACCAGCAGAGGTGGCAGGGGGAATGAGCAGTTCTTC. It encodes CATSRGGRGNEQFF. The J gene is TRBJ2-1, the V gene TRBV15, with TRBD1 matching 7 bases. CDR1 is LNHNV and CDR2 is YYDKDF in the germline V gene (reference sequence). V dropped 1 base and J dropped 7; count of bases not matched to a gene: 4. The CDR3 runs to 14 residues.

J is TRBJ2-1 and V is TRBV27; a possible D gene is TRBD1 (6 bases). This CDR3 is 14 amino acids long. V shed 5 bases and J shed 10 bases, with 18 bases lying between them. Germline CDR1 reads MNHEY; CDR2 reads SMNVEV (reference sequence). CDR3 amino acids: CASSQWDTHSEQFF. The CDR3 region has the DNA TGTGCCAGCAGTCAATGGGACACTCACTCGGAGCAGTTCTTC.